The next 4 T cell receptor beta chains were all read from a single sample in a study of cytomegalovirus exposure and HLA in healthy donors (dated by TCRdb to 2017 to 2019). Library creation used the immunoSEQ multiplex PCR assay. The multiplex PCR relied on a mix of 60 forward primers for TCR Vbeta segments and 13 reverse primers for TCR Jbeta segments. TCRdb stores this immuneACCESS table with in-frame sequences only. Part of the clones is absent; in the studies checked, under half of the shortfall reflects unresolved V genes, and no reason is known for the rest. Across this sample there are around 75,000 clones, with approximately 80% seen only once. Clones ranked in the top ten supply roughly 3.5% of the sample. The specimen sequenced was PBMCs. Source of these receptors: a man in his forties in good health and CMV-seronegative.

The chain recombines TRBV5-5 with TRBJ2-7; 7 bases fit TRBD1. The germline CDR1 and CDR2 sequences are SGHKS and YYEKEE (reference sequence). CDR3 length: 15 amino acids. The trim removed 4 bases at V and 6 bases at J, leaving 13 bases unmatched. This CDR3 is CASSREQGFLAEQYF. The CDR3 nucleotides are TGTGCCAGCAGCCGAGAACAGGGGTTTTTAGCCGAGCAGTACTTC.

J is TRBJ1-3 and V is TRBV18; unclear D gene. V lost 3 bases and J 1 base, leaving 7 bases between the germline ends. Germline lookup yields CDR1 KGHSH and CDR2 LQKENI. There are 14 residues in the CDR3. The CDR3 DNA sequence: TGTGCCAGCTCACCGCCAGGATCTGGAAACACCATATATTTT. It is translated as CASSPPGSGNTIYF.

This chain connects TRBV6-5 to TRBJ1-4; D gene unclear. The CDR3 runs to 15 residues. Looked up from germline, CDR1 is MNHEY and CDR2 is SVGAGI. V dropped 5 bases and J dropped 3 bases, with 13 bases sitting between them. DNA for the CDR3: TGTGCCAGCAGTGCTGTCCCGTCAGCTAATGAAAAACTGTTTTTT. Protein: CASSAVPSANEKLFF.

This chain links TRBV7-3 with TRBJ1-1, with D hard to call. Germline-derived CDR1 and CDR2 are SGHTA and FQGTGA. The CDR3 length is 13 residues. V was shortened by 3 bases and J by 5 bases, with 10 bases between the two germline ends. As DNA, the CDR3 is TGTGCCAGCAGCTTTTTCCCGAGGACTGAAGCTTTCTTT. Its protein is CASSFFPRTEAFF.